These 27 T cell receptor beta chains originate from one sample sequenced in a study of immune cell composition in non-small cell lung cancer. Normal lung was taken at the farthest possible site, at least 3 cm from tumour. Assay used: immunoSEQ multiplex PCR; TCRdb lists only in-frame clones, some missing. The table lists around 16,000 clones, 75% to 85% of them singletons. These data were also reused for a study on CD4 T cells in lung cancer.

The specimen sequenced was non-adjacent lung tissue. The source of these receptors is a human donor with non-small cell lung cancer.

The rearrangement joins TRBV7-9 to TRBJ2-3; TRBD1 agrees at 9 bases. In germline, CDR1 is SEHNR, CDR2 FQNEAQ (reference sequence). With V trimmed by 6 bases and J by 4 bases, 8 bases remained unmatched. This CDR3 region has 15 residues. The CDR3 coding sequence is TGTGCCAGCAGTTCTGGACAGGGGTTTTCAGATACGCAGTATTTT. The encoded protein is CASSSGQGFSDTQYF.

This clone was counted between two and nine times. The V and J genes are TRBV9 and TRBJ2-5, with TRBD1 identical over 10 bases. The CDR3 totals 16 residues. CDR1 and CDR2 from the germline V gene are SGDLS and YYNGEE. Trimming at V came to 0 bases and at J to 5 bases, leaving 7 bases not matched to a gene. For the CDR3, the DNA is TGTGCCAGCAGCGTAGCTGGGACAGGGGACCGGGAGACCCAGTACTTC. Encoded protein: CASSVAGTGDRETQYF.

This clone was counted only a few times. The rearrangement links TRBV28 to TRBJ1-5, with D perhaps TRBD1 (6 bases). The CDR3 spans 17 residues. The germline gives CDR1 MDHEN, CDR2 SYDVKM. V was pared by 6 bases and J by 6 bases, with 24 bases between. The CDR3 DNA sequence: TGTGCCAGCAGCTTCGGGACCTTTACAGGGTCGGGTCAGCCCCAGCATTTT. Encoded protein: CASSFGTFTGSGQPQHF. The whole variable domain, remainder taken from reference TRBV28 and TRBJ1-5, is DVKVTQSSRYLVKRTGEKVFLECVQDMDHENMFWYRQDPGLGLRLIYFSYDVKMKEKGDIPEGYSVSREKKERFSLILESASTNQTSMYLCASSFGTFTGSGQPQHFGDGTRLSIL.

CDR3 DNA sequence: TGTGCCAGCAAGCTGGACAGGGGTGGGTACGAGCAGTACTTC. Translated, it gives CASKLDRGGYEQYF. This chain connects TRBV6-1 to TRBJ2-7, with 9 positions matching TRBD1. J was trimmed by 4 bases and V by 7 bases; bases with no gene match: 8. The CDR3 extends over 14 amino acids. Germline CDR1 reads MNHNS; CDR2 reads SASEGT.

The chain is built from TRBV9 and TRBJ2-1; weak D call: TRBD1 (5 bases). CDR1 is SGDLS and CDR2 is YYNGEE in the germline V gene. The CDR3 extends over 12 amino acids. V was shortened by 3 bases and J by 9 bases, with 10 bases between the two germline ends. The CDR3 DNA sequence: TGTGCCAGCAGCGCCGGACAAGGTGAGCAGTTCTTC. This codes for CASSAGQGEQFF.

The chain links TRBV2 to TRBJ1-1; D is uncertain. V dropped 6 bases and J dropped 0 bases, with 11 bases sitting between them. Per the germline V gene, CDR1 is SNHLY and CDR2 is FYNNEI. The CDR3 covers 14 residues. The CDR3 region is CASRTRGVNTEAFF. The CDR3 nucleotides are TGTGCCAGCAGGACCCGCGGGGTGAACACTGAAGCTTTCTTT.

The chain links TRBV5-8 to TRBJ2-5; 10 bases fit TRBD1. CDR3 length: 16 amino acids. The J segment lost 5 bases and the V segment lost 0 bases, leaving 7 bases of the junction unmatched. Germline values: CDR1 SGHTS, CDR2 YDEGEE. CDR3 in DNA: TGTGCCAGCAGCTTGGGGGACAGGGGAGAATCGGAGACCCAGTACTTC. Its translation: CASSLGDRGESETQYF.

This rearrangement joins TRBV7-6 to TRBJ2-3; 10 bases fit TRBD2. Looked up from germline, CDR1 is SGHVS and CDR2 is FNYEAQ. The CDR3 sequence is 14 residues long. V shed 4 bases and J 8 bases; nucleotides not matched to a gene: 6. The CDR3 is CASSYSGGKGTQYF. In DNA, the CDR3 is TGTGCCAGCAGCTATAGCGGGGGGAAGGGTACGCAGTATTTT. The whole variable domain, remainder taken from reference TRBV7-6 and TRBJ2-3, is GAGVSQSPRYKVTKRGQDVALRCDPISGHVSLYWYRQALGQGPEFLTYFNYEAQQDKSGLPNDRFSAERPEGSISTLTIQRTEQRDSAMYRCASSYSGGKGTQYFGPGTRLTVL.

The chain has TRBV30 and TRBJ2-3, with 11 bases matching TRBD2. Germline lookup yields CDR1 GTSNPN and CDR2 SVGIG (reference sequence). The CDR3 is made up of 16 amino acids. J gave up 4 bases and V 0 bases, and 6 bases lay outside the gene matches. The CDR3 DNA is TGTGCCTGGAGTGTCGCCCTAGCGGGGGGCTCAGATACGCAGTATTTT. Translation: CAWSVALAGGSDTQYF.

This chain joins TRBV5-8 and TRBJ1-5, with D maybe TRBD1 (6 bases). In germline, CDR1 is SGHTS, CDR2 YDEGEE. Trimming left V 0 bases short and J 7 bases short, with 17 bases between. This CDR3 spans 16 amino acids. The CDR3 reads CASSLGDQGSGQPQHF. Written as DNA, the CDR3 is TGTGCCAGCAGCTTGGGGGACCAGGGGTCAGGACAGCCCCAGCATTTT.

By proportion, this clone is medium-sized (0.01 to 0.1%). The V call is TRBV7-9, the J call TRBJ2-7; D could derive from TRBD1 or TRBD2 (5 bases each). Looked up from germline, CDR1 is SEHNR and CDR2 is FQNEAQ (reference sequence). Trimming pared 5 bases from V and 3 bases from J, leaving 17 bases between. This CDR3 has 15 residues. CDR3: CASSGGDGQYYEQYF. The CDR3 DNA follows: TGTGCCAGCAGCGGGGGTGATGGCCAGTACTACGAGCAGTACTTC.

The gene calls are TRBV7-9 and TRBJ2-5, with D uncertain. This CDR3 region has 14 residues. V shed 1 base and J shed 4 bases, with 10 bases lying between them. CDR1 and CDR2 (germline): SEHNR, FQNEAQ (reference sequence). Written as DNA, the CDR3 is TGTGCCAGCAGCTTAGAGGTTGAGGTAGAGACCCAGTACTTC. It translates to CASSLEVEVETQYF.

The chain couples TRBV11-2 to TRBJ2-1; D uncertain. Germline-derived CDR1 and CDR2 are SGHAT and FQNNGV. The V end lost 1 base, the J end lost 5 bases, and 6 bases lay between the germline ends. The CDR3 extends over 13 amino acids. CDR3 region: CASSLGLNNEQFF. CDR3 sequence (DNA): TGTGCCAGCAGCTTAGGCCTCAACAATGAGCAGTTCTTC.

The chain combines TRBV2 with TRBJ2-5; 10 nucleotides agree with TRBD2. The ends lost 7 bases at V and 2 bases at J; junction bases unmatched: 4. The CDR3 covers 14 residues. Germline assignment: CDR1 SNHLY and CDR2 FYNNEI. CDR3 loop: CASTLAGAQETQYF. In DNA, the CDR3 is TGTGCCAGCACGCTAGCGGGGGCTCAAGAGACCCAGTACTTC.

The chain combines TRBV5-5 with TRBJ2-3; 9 bases are a match to TRBD2. Germline CDR1 and CDR2: SGHKS and YYEKEE (reference sequence). This CDR3 spans 14 amino acids. J lost 1 base, V lost 3 bases, and 0 bases had no gene match. CDR3 protein: CASSSSGGTDTQYF. The CDR3, as DNA: TGTGCCAGCAGCTCTAGCGGGGGCACAGATACGCAGTATTTT.

The genes are TRBV7-2 and TRBJ2-1, with 12 nucleotides matching TRBD1. V was clipped by 1 base and J by 13 bases; unmatched bases: 11. Germline CDR1 reads SGHTA; CDR2 reads FQGNSA. This CDR3 is 16 amino acids long. CDR3 residues: CASSLVAGTGGLNQFF. The CDR3 DNA sequence: TGTGCCAGCAGCTTAGTTGCCGGGACAGGGGGCCTGAATCAGTTCTTC.

The chain joins TRBV5-8 to TRBJ1-1; D is unresolved. The CDR3 contains 13 residues. Trimming took 2 bases from V and 7 from J, leaving 12 bases between them. Germline CDR1 is SGHTS and CDR2 is YDEGEE. The CDR3 DNA reads TGTGCCAGCAGCTTCATGGAGGGCCTTGAAGCTTTCTTT. Amino acids: CASSFMEGLEAFF. Looking up the rest from reference TRBV5-8 and TRBJ1-1 gives the full variable domain: EAGVTQSPTHLIKTRGQQATLRCSPISGHTSVYWYQQALGLGLQFLLWYDEGEERNRGNFPPRFSGRQFPNYSSELNVNALELEDSALYLCASSFMEGLEAFFGQGTRLTVV.

The CDR3 DNA is TGTGCCAGCAGTTTTAGAGTGGAGGAAGAGACCCAGTACTTC. Its translation is CASSFRVEEETQYF. The chain uses TRBV6-6 and TRBJ2-5; maybe TRBD2 (5 bases). The V and J ends lost 4 bases and 3 bases respectively, with 12 bases between them. The CDR3 contains 14 residues. CDR1 and CDR2 (germline): MNHNY, SVGAGI (reference sequence).

The CDR3 region is CASSTRTGSNTGELFF. As DNA, the CDR3 is TGTGCCAGCAGCACCAGGACAGGGTCGAACACCGGGGAGCTGTTTTTT. The chain has TRBV7-6 and TRBJ2-2, with 8 positions matching TRBD1. V was pared by 5 bases and J by 0 bases, with 5 bases of the junction left unmatched. This CDR3 has 16 residues. Looked up from germline, CDR1 is SGHVS and CDR2 is FNYEAQ.

V gene TRBV28 combines with J gene TRBJ1-1; perhaps TRBD1 as D (5 bases). V was cut by 2 bases and J by 6 bases, with 13 bases left in between. Germline loops: CDR1 MDHEN, CDR2 SYDVKM. This CDR3 comprises 14 residues. The CDR3 here is CASSLPQGNSEAFF. The CDR3 DNA reads TGTGCCAGCAGTTTACCCCAGGGTAATTCTGAAGCTTTCTTT.

The chain is built from TRBV7-9 and TRBJ2-5, with a weak D call TRBD1 (5 bases). In germline, CDR1 is SEHNR, CDR2 FQNEAQ (reference sequence). The CDR3 has 12 residues. With 2 bases removed from V and 5 bases from J, the gap between germline ends came to 6 bases. Written as DNA, the CDR3 is TGTGCCAGCAGCTTACAGGGTGAGACCCAGTACTTC. As protein: CASSLQGETQYF.

V usage is TRBV29-1 and J usage is TRBJ1-2, with 9 bases fitting TRBD1. Germline lookup yields CDR1 SQVTM and CDR2 ANQGSEA. The V segment lost 2 bases and the J segment 2 bases; nucleotides outside the gene matches: 9. The CDR3 has 16 amino acids. CDR3 coding DNA: TGCAGCGTTGAAAAAGGGACAGGGTCATCCAACTATGGCTACACCTTC. This codes for CSVEKGTGSSNYGYTF.

The chain combines TRBV18 with TRBJ1-2; D is unclear. Germline V CDR1 and CDR2: KGHSH, LQKENI. Trimming took off 2 bases at V and 0 bases at J, with 13 bases between the two ends. This CDR3 has 16 amino acids. The CDR3 region has the DNA TGTGCCAGCTCACCAGACCGGGCCCGGGCTAACTATGGCTACACCTTC. Translation: CASSPDRARANYGYTF.

This sequence joins TRBV6-5 and TRBJ2-1; 9 bases are a match to TRBD2. V dropped 5 bases and J dropped 4; count of bases not matched to a gene: 6. The CDR3 runs 15 residues. Germline V gene data show CDR1 as MNHEY and CDR2 as SVGAGI. Written as DNA, the CDR3 is TGTGCCAGCAGTCGTAGCGGGGGAGCTTACAATGAGCAGTTCTTC. Protein product: CASSRSGGAYNEQFF.

This chain links TRBV10-3 with TRBJ1-6; 8 bases align to TRBD1. CDR1 ENHRY and CDR2 SYGVKD come from the germline V gene. This CDR3 is 14 amino acids long. V gave up 2 bases and J gave up 9 bases; unmatched junction bases: 3. DNA for the CDR3: TGTGCCATCAGTGAGCAGGGGGCGTCTTCACCCCTCCACTTT. This translates into CAISEQGASSPLHF.

This clone was seen only a few times. CDR3 loop: CASSLRGKNYEQYF. As DNA, the CDR3 is TGTGCCAGCAGTTTAAGGGGAAAAAATTACGAGCAGTACTTC. The genes are TRBV27 and TRBJ2-7, with a tentative D call TRBD1 (5 bases). The CDR3 extends over 14 amino acids. Per the germline V gene, CDR1 is MNHEY and CDR2 is SMNVEV (reference sequence). Between the trimmed V and J ends, which lost 2 bases and 4 bases, there was a span of 12 bases.

The V gene is TRBV9, the J gene TRBJ2-7; 8 positions agree with TRBD1. Trimming took 1 base from V and 4 from J; bases not matched to a gene: 7. Germline V lookup: CDR1 SGDLS, CDR2 YYNGEE. CDR3 length equals 15 residues. The CDR3 spells CASSVSGQGGYEQYF. The CDR3 nucleotides are TGTGCCAGCAGCGTAAGTGGACAGGGTGGTTACGAGCAGTACTTC.